The 10 T cell receptor beta chains below all came from one sample that was sequenced in a study of OX40 agonist ivuxolimab in advanced cancers. Profiling relied on immunoSEQ multiplex PCR, and the TCRdb table lists in-frame clones only, not all of them. The table records 58,000 or so clones, approximately 80% of them present only once. Sequencing used CD4+ or CD8+ T cells sorted from blood, obtained in a trial of the OX40 agonist ivuxolimab. These receptors originate from an adult with an advanced solid tumor such as melanoma, head and neck, liver or kidney cancer.

The V gene is TRBV5-6, the J gene TRBJ1-1, with TRBD1 as a possible D gene (6 bases). CDR1 is SGHDT and CDR2 is YYEEEE in the germline V gene. V lost 0 bases to trimming and J lost 1 base, with 10 bases between them. This CDR3 contains 15 residues. The CDR3 loop is CASSLDVRGNTEAFF. In DNA form, the CDR3 reads TGTGCCAGCAGCTTGGATGTCAGGGGGAACACTGAAGCTTTCTTT.

Only one count was recorded for this clone. The chain joins TRBV11-2 to TRBJ1-1; 7 bases line up with TRBD1. The germline gives CDR1 SGHAT, CDR2 FQNNGV. V lost 7 bases to trimming and J lost 3 bases; unmatched junction nucleotides: 5. CDR3 length: 13 residues. CDR3 nucleotides: TGTGCCAGCAATAACAGGGGATACACTGAAGCTTTCTTT. Its protein is CASNNRGYTEAFF.

The chain combines TRBV20-1 with TRBJ2-1, with D unresolved. The V gene's germline CDR1 is DFQATT and CDR2 SNEGSKA (reference sequence). V lost 4 bases and J lost 6, with 7 bases in between. The CDR3 totals 11 residues. This CDR3 is CSAKGRNEQFF. The DNA of the CDR3 is TGCAGTGCTAAAGGGCGCAATGAGCAGTTCTTC.

The chain uses TRBV7-8 and TRBJ2-7; weak D call: TRBD1 (6 bases). Germline V gene lookup returns CDR1 SGHVS and CDR2 FQNEAQ. Trimming removed 2 bases from V and 1 base from J, with 12 bases in between. The length of the CDR3 is 15 residues. The CDR3 sequence: CASSLLDSKSYEQYF. The CDR3 nucleotides read TGTGCCAGCAGCTTACTGGACAGTAAATCCTACGAGCAGTACTTC.

The V and J genes are TRBV10-3 and TRBJ2-7, with TRBD1 matching 11 bases. Germline V gives CDR1 ENHRY, CDR2 SYGVKD. J was trimmed by 3 bases and V by 3 bases; bases with no gene match: 13. The CDR3 totals 18 residues. The CDR3 coding sequence is TGTGCCATCAGTGACAGGTGGACAGGGGGCCTGCAGGTCTACGAGCAGTACTTC. Amino acid sequence: CAISDRWTGGLQVYEQYF.

V usage is TRBV12-1 and J usage is TRBJ2-5. TRBV12-1 is labeled a pseudogene. This CDR3 has 14 amino acids. CDR3: CASSFPPWGETQYF. CDR3 sequence (DNA): TGTGCCAGCAGCTTTCCGCCATGGGGAGAGACCCAGTACTTC.

The CDR3 nucleotides are TGTGCCACCAGCAGAGATAGGCCCTCAAGGGGGGAGCTGTTTTTT. As protein: CATSRDRPSRGELFF. The V call is TRBV15, the J call TRBJ2-2; no clear D. This CDR3 contains 15 residues. CDR1 and CDR2 from the germline V gene are LNHNV and YYDKDF (reference sequence). The V end lost 0 bases, the J end lost 8 bases, and 13 bases lay between the germline ends.

The chain combines TRBV6-5 with TRBJ2-5; 9 nucleotides agree with TRBD1. Trimming took 6 bases from V and 11 from J; bases not matched to a gene: 10. This CDR3 region has 13 residues. Germline CDR1 reads MNHEY; CDR2 reads SVGAGI. Here the CDR3 DNA reads TGTGCCAGCAGAGACAGGGGGACTACAGAGCAGTACTTC. This encodes CASRDRGTTEQYF.

This rearrangement joins TRBV5-1 to TRBJ2-3; D call uncertain. This CDR3 is built from 12 residues. CDR1 is SGHRS and CDR2 is YFSETQ in the germline V gene. Trimming removed 0 bases at V and 7 bases at J, with 6 bases between. In DNA form, the CDR3 reads TGCGCCAGCAGCTTGGGCACGCATACGCAGTATTTT. Translation gives CASSLGTHTQYF.

The chain's CDR3 is CASSYSRGAETQYF. The DNA of the CDR3 is TGTGCCAGTAGTTACTCCAGGGGAGCCGAGACCCAGTACTTC. The V gene is TRBV19, the J gene TRBJ2-5, with a tentative D call TRBD1 (6 bases). The ends were cut back, 5 bases at V and 5 bases at J, with 15 bases in the middle. The CDR3 spans 14 residues. Looked up from germline, CDR1 is LNHDA and CDR2 is SQIVND (reference sequence).